The rows below give T cell receptor beta chains drawn from one sample of a study of blood T cell repertoires in COVID-19. Libraries were prepared by immunoSEQ multiplex PCR; TCRdb keeps only in-frame clonotypes and omits some of them. The table records 410,000 or so clones, 75% to 90% of them present only once. Sequenced material: peripheral blood. Every receptor here comes from a woman aged 30 to 39 with active or convalescent COVID-19. Both conserved end residues are part of each CDR3. A D gene is named only where the DNA matches it firmly. Clone size is shown for a subset of rows, as once, few, many or a class of expanded clone.

once - TRBJ1-6 TRBV2 TGTGCCAGCAGCCAAAGACGGGTCTCCTATAATTCACCCCTCCACTTT CASSQRRVSYNSPLHF
once - TRBJ1-6 TRBV7-6 TGTGCCAGCAGCTTAGGCCCGGGTGGCAATTCACCCCTCCACTTT CASSLGPGGNSPLHF
- - TRBJ1-1 TRBV5-4 TGTGCCAGCAGCTTGGATGGCGGTGGGACTGAAGCTTTCTTT CASSLDGGGTEAFF
- - TRBJ1-1 TRBV6-5 TGTGCCAGCAGGGGGGGGCAGGCGACCACTGAAGCTTTCTTT CASRGGQATTEAFF
few - TRBJ2-7 TRBV29-1 TGCAGCGTTGCGGGAGACTCCGGGATTTACGAGCAGTACTTC CSVAGDSGIYEQYF
- TRBD2 TRBJ2-3 TRBV6-1 TGTGCCAGCAGTGAGGGACTAGCGGGAGCAGATACGCAGTATTTT CASSEGLAGADTQYF
few TRBD1 TRBJ2-7 TRBV19 TGTGCCAGTAGCACCGGGACAGGGGGTTACGAGCAGTACTTC CASSTGTGGYEQYF
- - TRBJ2-2 TRBV5-4 TGTGCCAGCAGCTCCACTCCCGGGTTGAGGGGGAAGGGCACCGGGGAGCTGTTTTTT CASSSTPGLRGKGTGELFF
- - TRBJ1-1 TRBV19 TGTGCCAGTAGTGTAGGACAGAGATTGAACACTGAAGCTTTCTTT CASSVGQRLNTEAFF
- - TRBJ1-5 TRBV5-4 TGTGCCAGCAGCTTGCCGGGGCAGCCCCAGCATTTT CASSLPGQPQHF
once TRBD2 TRBJ2-3 TRBV7-2 TGTGCCAGCAGCTTAAGGGCGGGGGATCCCGGCACAGATACGCAGTATTTT CASSLRAGDPGTDTQYF
- - TRBJ1-1 TRBV2 TGTGCCACCAGTGGTTTAGCTAACACTGAAGCTTTCTTT CATSGLANTEAFF
once - TRBJ2-5 TRBV25-1 TGTGCCAGCAGTGACCTGAAAACAGCCTCCCAAGAGACCCAGTACTTC CASSDLKTASQETQYF
- TRBD2 TRBJ2-7 TRBV27 TGTGCCAGCAGCCCGGGACTAGACTTCCACGAGCAGTACTTC CASSPGLDFHEQYF
- - TRBJ1-3 TRBV5-1 TGCGCCAGCAGCTTGGATCAGGGAAACACCATATATTTT CASSLDQGNTIYF
- TRBD1 TRBJ1-2 TRBV15 TGTGCCACCAGCAGAACATACCCGGGACAGGGGGTCCACTATGGCTACACCTTC CATSRTYPGQGVHYGYTF
- TRBD1 TRBJ2-3 TRBV5-1 TGCGCCAGCAGCTTGGGACAGGGGGCCAGGTCAGATACGCAGTATTTT CASSLGQGARSDTQYF
- - TRBJ2-7 TRBV15 TGTGCCACCAGCAGAGATGGGGGGTACGAGCAGTACTTC CATSRDGGYEQYF
- TRBD1 TRBJ1-1 TRBV5-1 TGCGCCAGCAGCCGATATTTGATTGGACAGGGGAACACTGAAGCTTTCTTT CASSRYLIGQGNTEAFF
- - TRBJ2-2 TRBV2 TGTGCCAGCAGTCCAGACACCGGGGAGCTGTTTTTT CASSPDTGELFF
- TRBD1 TRBJ2-3 TRBV3-1/TRBV3-2 TGTGCCAGCAGCGAGACAGGGGCCCTCACAGATACGCAGTATTTT CASSETGALTDTQYF
- - TRBJ1-1 TRBV5-1 TGCGCCAGCAGCTTAAATGGAAACTCGGGCACTGAAGCTTTCTTT CASSLNGNSGTEAFF
once - TRBJ2-2 TRBV10-3 TGTGCCACAACGCTCGGGGTAGGCACCGGGGAGCTGTTTTTT CATTLGVGTGELFF
once - TRBJ1-1 TRBV12-3/TRBV12-4 TGTGCCAGCAGTTTTGGGGACTCTGAAGCTTTCTTT CASSFGDSEAFF
- - TRBJ1-6 TRBV6-1 TGTGCCAGCAGTGAATCGTATTCACCCCTCCACTTT CASSESYSPLHF
- TRBD2 TRBJ2-7 TRBV7-9 TGTGCCAGCAGCTTAGGCTGCGGGAGCTCCTACGAGCAGTACTTC CASSLGCGSSYEQYF
few - TRBJ1-6 TRBV27 TGTGCCAGCAGGCCAGAAAGCTCCTATAATTCACCCCTCCACTTT CASRPESSYNSPLHF
- TRBD2 TRBJ2-1 TRBV6-5 TGTGCCAGCAGTTGGACTAGCGGGGGGCTAAATGAGCAGTTCTTC CASSWTSGGLNEQFF
- - TRBJ2-7 TRBV6-1 TGTGCCAGCAGTGAATGGACTTACGAGCAGTACTTC CASSEWTYEQYF
- - TRBJ1-1 TRBV21-1 TGTGCCAGCAGCAAAGCGAAAGGGGATCACACTGAAGCTTTCTTT CASSKAKGDHTEAFF
- - TRBJ2-3 TRBV24-1 TGTGCCATAGGACAGTCTGGCACAGATACGCAGTATTTT CAIGQSGTDTQYF
- - TRBJ2-2 TRBV19 TGTGCCAGTAGTATAGCTAGATTCGGGGAGCTGTTTTTT CASSIARFGELFF
- TRBD1 TRBJ2-7 TRBV4-1 TGCGCCAGCAGCCGATTAACAGGGGACTACGAGCAGTACTTC CASSRLTGDYEQYF
- - TRBJ2-7 TRBV12-3/TRBV12-4 TGTGCCAGCAGTTTCCGCGGGGTCTACGAGCAGTACTTC CASSFRGVYEQYF
once - TRBJ2-2 TRBV27 TGTGCCAGCAGTTTAAGCGGCAGCTACACCGGGGAGCTGTTTTTT CASSLSGSYTGELFF
- - TRBJ1-2 TRBV4-1 TGCGCCAGCAGCCAGCCGTATGATTGGGAGCGGAGTGGCTACACCTTC CASSQPYDWERSGYTF
- - TRBJ2-3 TRBV4-2 TGTGCCAGCAGCCAAGACACTACCTTTGGGGCCGATACGCAGTATTTT CASSQDTTFGADTQYF
- - TRBJ1-1 TRBV4-1 TGCGCCAGCAGCCAAGATCTTGGGGCGCGGGGAACTGAAGCTTTCTTT CASSQDLGARGTEAFF
once TRBD1 TRBJ2-7 TRBV9 TGTGCCAGCAGCGGAACAGGGGGGCCGGGGGAACAGTACTTC CASSGTGGPGEQYF
- - TRBJ1-3 TRBV7-6 TGTGCCAGCAGCGTACCCTATGGGCAGGGGGGAAACACCATATATTTT CASSVPYGQGGNTIYF
once - TRBJ2-1 TRBV14 TGTGCCAGCAGCCATACTAGCTACGAGCAGTTCTTC CASSHTSYEQFF
- - TRBJ2-6 TRBV18 TGTGCCAGCTCACCATCAGCCGGGGATTCTGGGGCCAACGTCCTGACTTTC CASSPSAGDSGANVLTF
- TRBD1 TRBJ1-2 TRBV19 TGTGCCAGTAGTATAATTTCCCCTGGGACAGGGAGAGATGGCTACACCTTC CASSIISPGTGRDGYTF
- - TRBJ1-3 TRBV30 TGTGCCTGGAGCCGAACAGGGAATGCTGGAAACACCATATATTTT CAWSRTGNAGNTIYF
- - TRBJ1-1 TRBV6-1 TGTGCCAGCAGTGAAGGGACAGCGAACACTGAAGCTTTCTTT CASSEGTANTEAFF
- TRBD2 TRBJ2-7 TRBV4-2 TGTGCCAGCAGCCAAAACCTTGGGACTAGCGTCTCCTACGAGCAGTACTTC CASSQNLGTSVSYEQYF